The rows below give T cell receptor beta chains drawn from one sample of a study of patients and donors after allogeneic stem cell transplantation. TCRdb processed the RT-PCR reads anew with MiXCR; each CDR3 protein has one entry. The sample shows approximately 150,000 distinct CDR3 sequences, over 35% of them seen only once. The specimen sequenced was blood, either unsorted or a sorted T cell fraction (not recorded which). Receptor source: a human donor who was either an allogeneic HSCT recipient or a stem cell or donor lymphocyte infusion donor (not recorded which). It is not recorded whose cells these are; they may come from a transplant donor. The CDR3 runs from the conserved cysteine through the conserved F or W. D genes are given only for firm matches. Rows give clone size only sometimes, using once, few, many, or a class for an expanded clone.

TGTGCCAGCAGTTTCCAGGGTACACGAACTGAAGCTTTCTTT	CASSFQGTRTEAFF	many	-	TRBV12-3/TRBV12-4	TRBJ1-1
TGTGCCAGCAGCCGCGCCCCCCCCCCCATGAACACTGAAGCTTTCTTT	CASSRAPPPMNTEAFF	-	-	TRBV9	TRBJ1-1
TGTGCCAGCAGCCAAGATCTCAGTCATAGCAATCAGCCCCAGCATTTT	CASSQDLSHSNQPQHF	few	-	TRBV4-2	TRBJ1-5
TGTGCCAGCAGAAGATTCTCCGGGAGCTCCTACAATGAGCAGTTCTTC	CASRRFSGSSYNEQFF	-	-	TRBV12-3/TRBV12-4	TRBJ2-1
TGTGCCACCAGCTTGGACAGGGGGCACAGGGGAGAAAAACTGTTTTTT	CATSLDRGHRGEKLFF	few	TRBD1	TRBV15	TRBJ1-4
TGCAGTGCTAGAGTGTGGGCGGCGGGGGCCTCCTACAATGAGCAGTTCTTC	CSARVWAAGASYNEQFF	-	-	TRBV20-1	TRBJ2-1
TGTGCCAGCAGCCTTTCGAACAGTGATAATGAGCAGTTCTTC	CASSLSNSDNEQFF	-	-	TRBV3-1	TRBJ2-1
TGCGCCAGCAGCTTGCGACAGACCAACACTGAAGCTTTCTTT	CASSLRQTNTEAFF	few	-	TRBV5-1	TRBJ1-1
TGTGCCAGCAGCTCCGGGACAGGGAAGACCCAGTACTTC	CASSSGTGKTQYF	-	TRBD1	TRBV7-2	TRBJ2-5
TGTGCCACCCGAGAGGGGGGCCCAGGTAATTCACCCCTCCACTTT	CATREGGPGNSPLHF	many	-	TRBV15	TRBJ1-6
TGTGCCAGCAGATTAGGTGTGGGACCCCAGCATTTT	CASRLGVGPQHF	few	-	TRBV7-2	TRBJ1-5
TGCGCCAGCAGCCAGGCCCGGACAGTAGCCTACGAGCAGTACTTC	CASSQARTVAYEQYF	once	-	TRBV4-3	TRBJ2-7
TGTGCCAGCAGTGATGAGTTAGGAGGACAGGGCGACTATGGCTACACCTTC	CASSDELGGQGDYGYTF	-	TRBD1	TRBV2	TRBJ1-2
TGTGCCAGCAGTGAAGGGTCCCCATTGTCTGGAAACACCATATATTTT	CASSEGSPLSGNTIYF	-	-	TRBV6-1	TRBJ1-3
TGTGCCAGCAGCCAAGATAATTCACCCCTCCACTTT	CASSQDNSPLHF	few	-	TRBV3-1	TRBJ1-6
TGCAGCGTGAGGGGCTACGAAGAAAAACTGTTTTTT	CSVRGYEEKLFF	many	-	TRBV29-1	TRBJ1-4
TGCAGCCCGGGAAAGGATCAGCCCCAGCATTTT	CSPGKDQPQHF	-	-	TRBV20-1	TRBJ1-5
TGCAGTGCTCAGTTCCTCCACAATGAGCAGTTCTTC	CSAQFLHNEQFF	few	-	TRBV20-1	TRBJ2-1
TGTGCCAGCAGCCTGGGACAGGGGATGAACACTGAAGCTTTCTTT	CASSLGQGMNTEAFF	few	TRBD1	TRBV12-3/TRBV12-4	TRBJ1-1
TGTGCCAGCAGGGCCCCGAGGACGCGCTGGGCAGATACGCAGTATTTT	CASRAPRTRWADTQYF	-	-	TRBV12-3/TRBV12-4	TRBJ2-3
TGTGCCAGCAGCCAAGACGGGGGGTTCTACAATGAGCAGTTCTTC	CASSQDGGFYNEQFF	-	TRBD2	TRBV3-1	TRBJ2-1
TGTGCCAGCAGCAGTCGGACGGAGAACACTGAAGCTTTCTTT	CASSSRTENTEAFF	-	-	TRBV9	TRBJ1-1
TGCGCCAGCAGCCAAGCGACTAGTCGGCCCACCGGGGAGCTGTTTTTT	CASSQATSRPTGELFF	-	-	TRBV4-3	TRBJ2-2
TGCGCCAGCAGCCGGACAGGGGTAGAGGAAAAACTGTTTTTT	CASSRTGVEEKLFF	many	TRBD1	TRBV5-1	TRBJ1-4
TGTGCCAGCAGCTTAGTCGGGACAGGGGGAAATCAGCCCCAGCATTTT	CASSLVGTGGNQPQHF	-	TRBD1	TRBV7-2	TRBJ1-5
TGTGCCAGCAGTTTCGGACAGGGTGGAGGCTACACCTTC	CASSFGQGGGYTF	-	TRBD1	TRBV25-1	TRBJ1-2
TGTGCCAGCAGCGTACTTCCGGGCCCCCGGCGGGGCTACACCTTC	CASSVLPGPRRGYTF	few	-	TRBV12-3/TRBV12-4	TRBJ1-2
TGTGCCAGCAGCTTAGCGGGGGGAACCACAGATACGCAGTATTTT	CASSLAGGTTDTQYF	-	TRBD2	TRBV7-3	TRBJ2-3
TGTGCCATCAGTGATACGGGGAACAGGGACTATGGCTACACCTTC	CAISDTGNRDYGYTF	-	-	TRBV10-3	TRBJ1-2
TGTGCCAGCACTCTCAGGGGAGAGAACACTGAAGCTTTCTTT	CASTLRGENTEAFF	once	-	TRBV3-1	TRBJ1-1
TGTGCCATCAGTCTGACTTCTAGCACAGATACGCAGTATTTT	CAISLTSSTDTQYF	-	-	TRBV10-3	TRBJ2-3
TGTGCCAGCAGCAGGAACACTGAAGCTTTCTTT	CASSRNTEAFF	many	-	TRBV6-5	TRBJ1-1
TGCAGTGCTAGAGGTCGACCTTCCGGGGAGCAGTACTTC	CSARGRPSGEQYF	-	-	TRBV20-1	TRBJ2-7
TGCGCCAGCAGCCAAGTGTTCCAAGTAGGCGGCTACACCTTC	CASSQVFQVGGYTF	-	-	TRBV4-3	TRBJ1-2
TGCGCCAGCAGCTTGGCCGATATTTTAATCAATGAGCAGTTCTTC	CASSLADILINEQFF	few	-	TRBV5-1	TRBJ2-1
TGTGCCATCAGTGAAAACCGCAACACTGAAGCTTTCTTT	CAISENRNTEAFF	few	-	TRBV10-3	TRBJ1-1
TGTGCCAGCAGCGTCTCCGGGACTCCGACCGAGACCCAGTACTTC	CASSVSGTPTETQYF	-	-	TRBV9	TRBJ2-5
TGTGCCAGTTTCGATTCCCGTAAACCACCCCTCCACTTT	CASFDSRKPPLHF	few	-	TRBV2	TRBJ1-6
TGTGCCAGCAGTCAGCGGGATAGCGAGCTTCACAATGAGCAGTTCTTC	CASSQRDSELHNEQFF	few	TRBD2	TRBV6-6	TRBJ2-1
TGTGCCAGCAGTTTTGCTAGCGGGGCTCGAGATACGCAGTATTTT	CASSFASGARDTQYF	-	TRBD2	TRBV12-3/TRBV12-4	TRBJ2-3
TGTGCCAGCAGTGCCCATAACTCCTATAATTCACCCCTCCACTTT	CASSAHNSYNSPLHF	few	-	TRBV12-3/TRBV12-4	TRBJ1-6
TGTGCCAGCAGCTTAGGATCAGGGAAAAACTATGGCTACACCTTC	CASSLGSGKNYGYTF	-	-	TRBV7-2	TRBJ1-2
TGTGCCAGTTCGACGGGGCGCGGCTACACCTTC	CASSTGRGYTF	few	-	TRBV6-5	TRBJ1-2
TGTGCCAGCACTCGGACAGGGAGCTCCTATAATTCACCCCTCCACTTT	CASTRTGSSYNSPLHF	-	TRBD1	TRBV12-3/TRBV12-4	TRBJ1-6
TGTGCCAGCAGCGTAAATGTTGGGACAACAGGCCCCAATGAGCAGTTCTTC	CASSVNVGTTGPNEQFF	few	-	TRBV9	TRBJ2-1
TGTGCCAGCAGCCCTACCCGTTGGGGGATTATATCAGTGGCCGGGGAGCTGTTTTTT	CASSPTRWGIISVAGELFF	-	-	TRBV7-9	TRBJ2-2
TGTGCCAGCAGCCCAGGAGGGGCGTTAGACTATGGCTACACCTTC	CASSPGGALDYGYTF	-	-	TRBV12-3/TRBV12-4	TRBJ1-2
TGTGCCACCAGCAGAGCAGGGGCGAGCAATCAGCCCCAGCATTTT	CATSRAGASNQPQHF	few	-	TRBV15	TRBJ1-5
TGTGCCAGCTCTACGGGGAATGAGCAGTTCTTC	CASSTGNEQFF	-	-	TRBV6-5	TRBJ2-1
TGCGCCAGCAGCTGGGACATCAATTCACCCCTCCACTTT	CASSWDINSPLHF	few	-	TRBV5-1	TRBJ1-6
TGTGCCAGCAGTTTTGGGGGGAGCACAGATACGCAGTATTTT	CASSFGGSTDTQYF	few	-	TRBV12-3/TRBV12-4	TRBJ2-3
TGTGCCAGCACCGCTCTAATCAATGAGCAGTTCTTC	CASTALINEQFF	-	-	TRBV12-3/TRBV12-4	TRBJ2-1
TGTGCCAGCAGTTACGGGGGACTAGCGGCGGCGGGAACAGATACGCAGTATTTT	CASSYGGLAAAGTDTQYF	few	TRBD2	TRBV6-5	TRBJ2-3
TGTGCCAGCAGTTTTTCGACAGGACCTCTGACAGATACGCAGTATTTT	CASSFSTGPLTDTQYF	-	-	TRBV6-5	TRBJ2-3
TGTGCCAGCATCGAGGGGGGGCAGCCCCAGCATTTT	CASIEGGQPQHF	-	-	TRBV27	TRBJ1-5